This TCR beta chain was retrieved from a study of T cell responses to AZD1222 COVID-19 vaccine listed by TCRdb under 2021. About the investigation overall: AZD1222 recipients with second doses at about 4 weeks or about 12 weeks were pooled, because spike-specific TCR depth and breadth did not differ between schedules. TCR sequencing was performed for about 250 trial participants, of whom about 210 were given two doses of AZD1222 and 26 were given two doses of MenACWY control vaccine. Enrollment into the trials was organized by age into subgroups of 18-55, 56-69 and 70-plus years, and those subgroups contained roughly 150, 30 and 60 TCR-sequenced participants, respectively.

The CDR3 regions of human TCRbeta chains were subjected to immunosequencing. The authors' pipeline ran thus. Repertoire TCRs were matched against a reference library of SARS-CoV-2-specific TCRs generated with the MIRA antigen-specificity platform. Breadth meant the fraction of unique TCRs that were SARS-CoV-2-associated, whereas depth meant the fraction of total T cells that were SARS-CoV-2-associated. Using the MIRA data, each spike-specific TCR was mapped to the spike region that the TCR reacts to and placed in a CD4 or CD8 class. Log10-transformed breadth and depth values were compared by one-way ANOVA with Sidak's multiple comparisons tests. What TCRdb holds here is the immuneACCESS table cut down to in-frame rearrangements. Part of the clones is not present; checked against another copy, under half of the missing clones reflect an unresolved V gene, and the others are unexplained. That table supplies the V and J calls and clone size; D and trimming were determined from the DNA. The sample table holds some 150,000 clones, of which approximately 93% were seen once. Together, the top ten hold just over 5% of the sample.

The intended sense of this specimen's time point label: baseline before first vaccination. The vaccinee samples were drawn from two UK trials, COV001 and COV002, one of which was a single-blind randomized controlled phase 2/3 trial testing AZD1222 (ChAdOx1 nCoV-19) in healthy adults. Trial participant PBMC samples were collected at day 0 and day 28 after the second dose for TCRbeta chain sequencing. The investigation overall reported the following: A significant rise in spike-specific TCR breadth and depth was observed after two AZD1222 doses relative to day 0 and relative to MenACWY recipients. Conclusions about previously exposed vaccinees are limited, since just 5 to 7 AZD1222 recipients were seropositive for SARS-CoV-2 at baseline. In the small 56-69-year group, the increase in depth fell short of significance, most likely because of low power. Because no day 14 peak-response samples were available, repertoires were characterized only after the peak T cell response. The whole spike protein was spanned by vaccine-associated CD4 TCRs, and dominant responses were seen in regions 160-218 and 743-854. Most participants were white British and females outnumbered males, and the authors suggested that clonal diversity may have been underestimated. Reportedly, close to half of the unique spike-specific TCRs recognized epitopes lying outside the regions that are mutated in the B.1.351 and B.1.1.7 variants.

Note on this clone: Its antigen target is currently unknown. Per-base qualities were not stored, and no clone one base away is much larger.

The CDR3 holds 13 amino acids from the cysteine to the phenylalanine. Only the CDR3 part of the read is kept: 39 bases, read in frame from the first base. The germline V gene (reference sequence) yields PRHDT for CDR1 and FYEKMQ for CDR2. V and J are truncated by 1 base and 2 bases respectively, leaving an intervening sequence of 3 bases. This receptor was taken from an adult in good health. The specimen comprised peripheral blood, sampled on day 0 of AZD1222 vaccination. This receptor chain uses TRBV13 and TRBJ1-5, with the D gene uncertain. The CDR3 protein sequence reads: CASSLDGNQPQHF. The nucleotide sequence is TGTGCCAGCAGCTTAGATGGCAATCAGCCCCAGCATTTT.